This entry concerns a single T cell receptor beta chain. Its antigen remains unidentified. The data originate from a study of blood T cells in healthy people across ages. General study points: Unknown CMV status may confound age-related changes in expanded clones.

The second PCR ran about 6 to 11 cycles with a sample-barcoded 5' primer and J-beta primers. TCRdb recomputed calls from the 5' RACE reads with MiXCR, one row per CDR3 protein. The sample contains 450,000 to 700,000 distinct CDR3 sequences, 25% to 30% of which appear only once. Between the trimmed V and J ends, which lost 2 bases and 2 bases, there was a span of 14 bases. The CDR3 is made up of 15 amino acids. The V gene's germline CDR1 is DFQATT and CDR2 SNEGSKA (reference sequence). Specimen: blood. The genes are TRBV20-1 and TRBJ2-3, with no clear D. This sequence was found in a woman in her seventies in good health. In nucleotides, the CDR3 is TGCAGTGCTAGACCCCAGTTGGAGATCACAGATACGCAGTATTTT. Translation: CSARPQLEITDTQYF.